This passage covers 24 T cell receptor beta chains from one sample sequenced in a study of blood T cells in healthy people across ages. Primers used in a second PCR of roughly 6 to 11 cycles were a sample-barcoded 5' primer and a J-beta primer mix. In TCRdb, the 5' RACE reads were re-called with MiXCR into one record per CDR3 protein. The data show around 1,600,000 distinct CDR3 sequences, approximately 43% seen once. Sample: blood. The source of these receptors is a woman under 30 in good health.

The genes are TRBV27 and TRBJ2-7; 7 bases match TRBD1. This CDR3 has 14 amino acids. Germline CDR1 MNHEY, CDR2 SMNVEV (reference sequence). V lost 3 bases and J lost 3; bases outside the gene matches: 5. Here the CDR3 DNA reads TGTGCCAGCAGTTTTTCACAGGGGAACTACGAGCAGTACTTC. This translates into CASSFSQGNYEQYF.

The rearrangement links TRBV27 to TRBJ2-6, with TRBD1 identical over 7 bases. Germline V CDR1 and CDR2: MNHEY, SMNVEV (reference sequence). V dropped 5 bases and J dropped 4; count of bases not matched to a gene: 8. The CDR3 is 16 amino acids. CDR3 loop: CASSTTGFNGANVLTF. The CDR3 DNA sequence: TGTGCCAGCAGTACGACAGGGTTTAACGGGGCCAACGTCCTGACTTTC.

The V gene is TRBV11-2, the J gene TRBJ2-1; 7 nucleotides line up with TRBD2. CDR3 length equals 15 residues. Germline values: CDR1 SGHAT, CDR2 FQNNGV. Losses at the gene ends were 3 bases for V and 4 bases for J; bases not matched to a gene: 6. The CDR3 coding sequence is TGTGCCAGCAGCTTTGGGGCGGGGGAGTACAATGAGCAGTTCTTC. It translates to CASSFGAGEYNEQFF. Full variable domain (remainder filled in from reference TRBV11-2 and TRBJ2-1): EAGVAQSPRYKIIEKRQSVAFWCNPISGHATLYWYQQILGQGPKLLIQFQNNGVVDDSQLPKDRFSAERLKGVDSTLKIQPAKLEDSAVYLCASSFGAGEYNEQFFGPGTRLTVL.

In this sample, this clonotype turned up many times. The V and J genes are TRBV4-1 and TRBJ2-3; 8 bases align to TRBD2. Germline V CDR1 and CDR2: MGHRA, YSYEKL. The CDR3 has 15 residues. J gave up 5 bases and V 3 bases, and 7 bases lay outside the gene matches. The CDR3 bases are TGCGCCAGCAGCCAGACTAGCGCCGAAGGAGATACGCAGTATTTT. Translated, it gives CASSQTSAEGDTQYF.

The chain combines TRBV7-9 with TRBJ2-6; TRBD1 matches at 7 bases. CDR1 SEHNR and CDR2 FQNEAQ come from the germline V gene (reference sequence). This CDR3 has 16 amino acids. V was pared by 7 bases and J by 0 bases, with 6 bases of the junction left unmatched. This chain's CDR3 is CASIPTGLSGANVLTF. The CDR3 DNA sequence: TGTGCCAGCATCCCGACAGGGCTCTCTGGGGCCAACGTCCTGACTTTC. Filled out from reference TRBV7-9 and TRBJ2-6, the complete variable domain reads DTGVSQNPRHKITKRGQNVTFRCDPISEHNRLYWYRQTLGQGPEFLTYFQNEAQLEKSRLLSDRFSAERPKGSFSTLEIQRTEQGDSAMYLCASIPTGLSGANVLTFGAGSRLTVL.

This sequence joins TRBV29-1 and TRBJ1-2; perhaps TRBD1 as D (5 bases). The CDR3 consists of 15 residues. CDR1 is SQVTM and CDR2 is ANQGSEA in the germline V gene. Trimming removed 3 bases from V and 5 bases from J, with 19 bases in between. As DNA, the CDR3 is TGCAGCGTTGACTCCCCCGGCAGGGATTGGTATGGCTACACCTTC. The encoded protein is CSVDSPGRDWYGYTF.

V usage is TRBV9 and J usage is TRBJ1-2; perhaps TRBD1 as D (5 bases). This CDR3 contains 14 residues. The germline CDR1 and CDR2 sequences are SGDLS and YYNGEE. Trimming removed 0 bases from V and 4 bases from J, with 10 bases in between. This CDR3 reads CASSVGAGTYGYTF. CDR3 nucleotide sequence: TGTGCCAGCAGCGTAGGGGCCGGGACCTATGGCTACACCTTC.

This sequence joins TRBV5-1 and TRBJ2-3, with D possibly matching TRBD1 (6 bases). Trimming shortened V by 1 base and J by 5 bases, and 14 bases separated the two germline ends. The CDR3 runs to 15 residues. In germline, CDR1 is SGHRS, CDR2 YFSETQ. CDR3 nucleotides: TGCGCCAGCAGCTTGATCAGGGGCCAGCAAGATACGCAGTATTTT. It yields the protein CASSLIRGQQDTQYF.

Notes on this clonotype: The germline gene is not matched at one end of the junction; a read error may be the cause. The chain couples TRBV3-1 to TRBJ2-1, with D unresolved. This CDR3 is built from 15 residues. Germline values: CDR1 LGHDT, CDR2 YNNKEL (reference sequence). The CDR3 sequence: CASSQDVAYPREQFF. CDR3 bases: TGCGCCAGCAGCCAAGATGTAGCCTACCCTCGGGAGCAGTTCTTC.

V and J are TRBV7-2 and TRBJ2-4; 10 bases fit TRBD2. The J call may be faulty, since TRBJ2-7 better matches the DNA end. This CDR3 region has 16 residues. Looked up from germline, CDR1 is SGHTA and CDR2 is FQGNSA. The CDR3, as DNA: TGTGCCAGCAGCAAGATGCTAGCGGGAGCGAGGAACGAGCAGTACTTC. This gives the protein CASSKMLAGARNEQYF.

This clonotype was detected only a few times. V is TRBV6-2 or TRBV6-3 and J is TRBJ2-5; D is perhaps TRBD1 or TRBD2 (5 bases each). Germline V gives CDR1 MNHEY, CDR2 SVGEGT. This CDR3 is 13 amino acids long. Trimming stripped 8 bases from V and 2 bases from J, with 12 bases between. CDR3 sequence: CASQRDAQETQYF. The DNA for the CDR3 is TGTGCCAGCCAACGGGACGCTCAAGAGACCCAGTACTTC.

This clonotype was observed many times. The chain uses TRBV29-1 and TRBJ2-7; 8 nucleotides align to TRBD1. Germline V CDR1 and CDR2: SQVTM, ANQGSEA. This CDR3 is 14 amino acids long. The V and J ends lost 4 bases and 5 bases, in that order; junction bases with no gene match: 10. CDR3 coding DNA: TGCAGCGTTGGAACCGGGACAGGTGGCCACGAGCAGTACTTC. It codes for CSVGTGTGGHEQYF.

This clonotype was detected only once. The CDR3 coding sequence is TGCAGTGCTAGAGATACGACAGCTAACTATGGCTACACCTTC. Residues: CSARDTTANYGYTF. The genes are TRBV20-1 and TRBJ1-2; D is perhaps TRBD1 (5 bases). The V end was cut by 0 bases, the J end by 0 bases, with 8 bases between. The CDR3 has 14 residues. The germline V gene has CDR1 DFQATT and CDR2 SNEGSKA (reference sequence).

Regarding this clonotype: A much larger clone lies a single base off, so this may be a read error. The gene calls are TRBV29-1 and TRBJ2-1; the match to TRBD1 covers 10 bases. In germline, CDR1 is SQVTM, CDR2 ANQGSEA. V shed 0 bases, J shed 6 bases, and the junction held 5 bases outside the gene matches. The CDR3 extends over 15 amino acids. Here the CDR3 DNA reads TGCAGCGTTGAAGATCCGCGGACAGGGGGCAATGAGCAGTTCTTC. It translates to CSVEDPRTGGNEQFF.

This clonotype was counted between two and nine times. The chain recombines TRBV20-1 with TRBJ1-1; D gene unclear. Looked up from germline, CDR1 is DFQATT and CDR2 is SNEGSKA (reference sequence). This CDR3 region has 13 residues. Trimming removed 4 bases from V and 4 bases from J, with 13 bases in between. The CDR3 DNA reads as TGCAGTGCTACCGCCGAAATGACCACTGAAGCTTTCTTT. Residues: CSATAEMTTEAFF.

There are a few counts of this clonotype. V usage is TRBV12-3 or TRBV12-4 and J usage is TRBJ1-3; 7 bases align to TRBD1. The CDR3 sequence is 17 residues long. V shed 5 bases, J shed 1 base, and the junction held 11 bases outside the gene matches. The CDR3: CASSPGTAFLSGNTIYF. Written as DNA, the CDR3 is TGTGCCAGCAGTCCAGGGACAGCGTTCTTATCTGGAAACACCATATATTTT.

The rearrangement uses TRBV5-6 and TRBJ1-6, with no clear D. The CDR3 sequence is 15 residues long. Trimming shortened V by 4 bases and J by 9 bases, and 17 bases separated the two germline ends. Per germline, CDR1 SGHDT and CDR2 YYEEEE. CDR3 amino acids: CASSGQQLDPSPLHF. The CDR3 nucleotides are TGTGCCAGCAGCGGTCAACAGCTTGATCCTTCACCCCTCCACTTT. Supplemented by reference TRBV5-6 and TRBJ1-6, the full variable domain reads DAGVTQSPTHLIKTRGQQVTLRCSPKSGHDTVSWYQQALGQGPQFIFQYYEEEERQRGNFPDRFSGHQFPNYSSELNVNALLLGDSALYLCASSGQQLDPSPLHFGNGTRLTVT.

By frequency in the sample, this clonotype is medium-sized (0.01 to 0.1%). The genes are TRBV4-2 and TRBJ2-1, with TRBD2 identical over 7 bases. V shed 1 base, J shed 4 bases, and the junction held 7 bases outside the gene matches. The CDR3 length is 16 residues. Germline CDR1 reads LGHNA; CDR2 reads YNFKEQ. CDR3 region: CASSQVLADGYNEQFF. CDR3 nucleotide sequence: TGTGCCAGCAGCCAAGTTCTAGCGGATGGTTACAATGAGCAGTTCTTC.

The rearrangement uses TRBV4-3 and TRBJ2-7; 8 bases fit TRBD1. V lost 2 bases, J lost 2 bases, and 8 bases stayed unmatched. Per the germline V gene, CDR1 is LGHNA and CDR2 is YSLEER. The CDR3 has 16 residues. CDR3 residues: CASSQIIEDRAYEQYF. The CDR3 DNA follows: TGCGCCAGCAGCCAAATAATCGAGGACAGGGCCTACGAGCAGTACTTC.

The chain employs TRBV27 and TRBJ1-1, with 7 bases that match TRBD1. The V gene end was trimmed by 5 bases and the J gene end by 5 bases; junction bases not matched to a gene: 11. CDR1 and CDR2 (germline): MNHEY, SMNVEV (reference sequence). The CDR3 consists of 15 residues. The CDR3 bases are TGTGCCAGCAGTCCGGCCTCGACAGGGCGGACTGAAGCTTTCTTT. It codes for CASSPASTGRTEAFF.

This clonotype was seen only a few times. Written as DNA, the CDR3 is TGCGCCAGCAGGGGAGGGGGAGGGGCCCCCAACCAAGAGACCCAGTACTTC. It encodes CASRGGGGAPNQETQYF. This sequence joins TRBV5-1 and TRBJ2-5, with D perhaps matching TRBD2 (7 bases). Trimming left V 5 bases short and J 0 bases short, with 20 bases between. CDR3 size: 17 residues. The germline gives CDR1 SGHRS, CDR2 YFSETQ.

The chain couples TRBV3-1 to TRBJ1-4; D uncertain. V was trimmed by 1 base and J by 7 bases, leaving 13 bases between them. CDR1 and CDR2 (germline): LGHDT, YNNKEL (reference sequence). This CDR3 is built from 15 residues. Written as DNA, the CDR3 is TGTGCCAGCAGCCAAGCGGCACGGTGGGGTGAAAAACTGTTTTTT. It codes for CASSQAARWGEKLFF.

The genes are TRBV18 and TRBJ2-7, with 12 positions matching TRBD2. V was pared by 3 bases and J by 5 bases, with 8 bases of the junction left unmatched. This CDR3 comprises 16 residues. The germline V gene encodes CDR1 KGHSH and CDR2 LQKENI. The CDR3 reads CASSPLAGGSENEQYF. The CDR3 DNA sequence: TGTGCCAGCTCACCTCTAGCGGGAGGGTCAGAAAACGAGCAGTACTTC.

The chain links TRBV12-3 or TRBV12-4 to TRBJ1-1, with unresolved D. The CDR3 loop spans 15 amino acids. V lost 2 bases to trimming and J lost 3 bases, with 13 bases between them. The CDR3 DNA sequence: TGTGCCAGCAGTTTACCCGTAGGTCCCCACACTGAAGCTTTCTTT. Its protein is CASSLPVGPHTEAFF.